The 22 T cell receptor beta chains below all came from one sample that was sequenced in a study of shared clonotypes between healthy human individuals. The assay was immunoSEQ multiplex PCR, and TCRdb's table has in-frame clones only and misses some. The table lists some 470,000 clones, 70% to 80% of them singletons. The sequencing input was PBMCs. The receptors originated from a middle-aged woman in good health. Some clones in this sample may be carry-over from other donors' samples.

The chain links TRBV5-4 to TRBJ2-5; 12 bases match TRBD2. V trimming: 3 bases; J trimming: 7 bases; junction bases outside the gene matches: 13. The CDR3 is made up of 17 amino acids. Germline lookup yields CDR1 SGHNT and CDR2 YYREEE (reference sequence). The CDR3 sequence: CASSSGGLAGTWGTQYF. The DNA of the CDR3 is TGTGCCAGCAGCTCAGGAGGACTAGCGGGGACGTGGGGGACCCAGTACTTC. The full variable domain, with the rest looked up from reference TRBV5-4 and TRBJ2-5, is ETGVTQSPTHLIKTRGQQVTLRCSSQSGHNTVSWYQQALGQGPQFIFQYYREEENGRGNFPPRFSGLQFPNYSSELNVNALELDDSALYLCASSSGGLAGTWGTQYFGPGTRLLVL.

The V call is TRBV5-6, the J call TRBJ2-5; 8 nucleotides line up with TRBD1. The germline V gene has CDR1 SGHDT and CDR2 YYEEEE. The trim removed 0 bases at V and 3 bases at J, leaving 7 bases unmatched. The length of the CDR3 is 16 residues. CDR3 loop: CASSLAPGGWEETQYF. The CDR3 region has the DNA TGTGCCAGCAGCTTGGCGCCAGGGGGCTGGGAAGAGACCCAGTACTTC.

This clone appeared a single time. The J gene is TRBJ2-7, the V gene TRBV29-1; TRBD2 matches at 11 bases. The junction had 11 bases not matched to a gene; V was cut back by 6 bases and J by 4 bases. The CDR3 has 15 amino acids. Germline CDR1 reads SQVTM; CDR2 reads ANQGSEA. CDR3 bases: TGCAGCGTCGCCGGGGGGGGGACTAGCGGATACGAGCAGTACTTC. The encoded protein is CSVAGGGTSGYEQYF.

Concerning this clone: Since a much larger clone is just one base distant, this may be a read error. Other nucleotide sequences from this sample produce the same CDR3. The V call is TRBV29-1, the J call TRBJ2-5; D assignment may be TRBD1 or TRBD2 (5 bases each). V lost 7 bases and J 1 base, leaving 13 bases between the germline ends. Germline V CDR1 and CDR2: SQVTM, ANQGSEA. CDR3 length: 13 residues. The CDR3 here is CSAKRGTQETQYF. The CDR3 coding sequence is TGCAGCGCCAAGAGGGGAACCCAAGAGACCCAGTACTTC.

The chain combines TRBV21-1 with TRBJ2-7; the table's D call TRBD1 went unverified against the DNA. TRBV21-1 is flagged as a pseudogene. CDR3 length: 16 amino acids. The DNA of the CDR3 is TGTGCCAGCAGCAAAGAGTTGGGACAGGGGGAAGGAGAGCAGTACTTC. Translation: CASSKELGQGEGEQYF.

A word on this clone: A far larger clone is off by one base, so a read error is likely. The J gene is TRBJ1-5, the V gene TRBV28; possible D gene TRBD1, 5 bases. The CDR3 extends over 15 amino acids. The V gene lost 5 bases and the J gene lost 0 bases, with 11 bases spanning the gap. CDR1 MDHEN and CDR2 SYDVKM come from the germline V gene. The CDR3 sequence: CASSPDSHSNQPQHF. CDR3 in DNA: TGTGCCAGCAGTCCCGACAGCCATAGCAATCAGCCCCAGCATTTT.

The chain joins TRBV11-2 to TRBJ2-1; the match to TRBD2 covers 8 bases. There are 12 residues in the CDR3. The V and J ends lost 6 bases and 9 bases, in that order; junction bases with no gene match: 4. The germline CDR1 and CDR2 sequences are SGHAT and FQNNGV. The CDR3 region has the DNA TGTGCCAGCAGGGTTAGCGGGATTGAGCAGTTCTTC. It translates to CASRVSGIEQFF.

This clone was counted only a few times. This sequence joins TRBV27 and TRBJ2-7; 10 positions match TRBD1. The CDR3 extends over 14 amino acids. Per the germline V gene, CDR1 is MNHEY and CDR2 is SMNVEV (reference sequence). J was trimmed by 7 bases and V by 1 base; bases with no gene match: 4. The CDR3 DNA reads as TGTGCCAGCAGTTTATACGGGACAGGGGTTGAGCAGTACTTC. It is translated as CASSLYGTGVEQYF.

Concerning this clone: The same CDR3 is also encoded by other DNA sequences in this sample. The V call is TRBV7-2, the J call TRBJ1-1; 8 positions agree with TRBD1. There are 14 residues in the CDR3. From germline, CDR1 is SGHTA and CDR2 FQGNSA. V lost 4 bases to trimming and J lost 10 bases; unmatched junction nucleotides: 11. For the CDR3, the DNA is TGTGCCAGCAGCTCCCAGACAGGGGCCTACGGAGCTTTCTTT. This translates into CASSSQTGAYGAFF.

This chain uses TRBV5-1 with TRBJ2-3, with 7 nucleotides matching TRBD2. Per the germline V gene, CDR1 is SGHRS and CDR2 is YFSETQ. The CDR3 contains 13 residues. V trimming: 7 bases; J trimming: 4 bases; junction bases outside the gene matches: 6. The CDR3 DNA is TGCGCCAGCGGGAGGGGAGGCTCAGATACGCAGTATTTT. Its translation is CASGRGGSDTQYF.

The rearrangement links TRBV29-1 to TRBJ1-1, with 12 bases that match TRBD1. The germline CDR1 and CDR2 sequences are SQVTM and ANQGSEA. The V segment lost 5 bases and the J segment 5 bases; nucleotides outside the gene matches: 12. CDR3 size: 16 residues. The chain's CDR3 is CSVTGTGGALATEAFF. Here the CDR3 DNA reads TGCAGCGTTACCGGGACAGGGGGCGCGTTGGCTACTGAAGCTTTCTTT.

This rearrangement joins TRBV30 to TRBJ2-7; TRBD2 matches at 10 bases. Germline values: CDR1 GTSNPN, CDR2 SVGIG (reference sequence). The CDR3 is 14 amino acids. Trimming at V came to 3 bases and at J to 7 bases, leaving 9 bases not matched to a gene. The CDR3 is CAWSPSGRAIEQYF. For the CDR3, the DNA is TGTGCCTGGAGCCCAAGCGGGAGGGCCATTGAGCAGTACTTC. Together with reference TRBV30 and TRBJ2-7, the CDR3 gives the full variable domain: SQTIHQWPATLVQPVGSPLSLECTVEGTSNPNLYWYRQAAGRGLQLLFYSVGIGQISSEVPQNLSASRPQDRQFILSSKKLLLSDSGFYLCAWSPSGRAIEQYFGPGTRLTVT.

This clone appeared many times. The chain uses TRBV5-1 and TRBJ2-3, with 11 nucleotides matching TRBD2. The trim removed 3 bases at V and 2 bases at J, leaving 5 bases unmatched. Germline CDR1 is SGHRS and CDR2 is YFSETQ. The CDR3 contains 16 residues. The CDR3: CASSSLAGDPTDTQYF. The CDR3 nucleotides read TGCGCCAGCAGCTCACTAGCGGGAGACCCCACAGATACGCAGTATTTT. The variable domain in full, with the rest retrieved from reference TRBV5-1 and TRBJ2-3, is KAGVTQTPRYLIKTRGQQVTLSCSPISGHRSVSWYQQTPGQGLQFLFEYFSETQRNKGNFPGRFSGRQFSNSRSEMNVSTLELGDSALYLCASSSLAGDPTDTQYFGPGTRLTVL.

This clone was counted only a few times. The chain uses TRBV7-9 and TRBJ1-4; D unresolved. Per the germline V gene, CDR1 is SEHNR and CDR2 is FQNEAQ (reference sequence). V lost 3 bases and J 0 bases, leaving 5 bases between the germline ends. This CDR3 is built from 14 residues. The CDR3 coding sequence is TGTGCCAGCAGCTTCCTTGCAACTAATGAAAAACTGTTTTTT. Its protein product is CASSFLATNEKLFF.

The rearrangement uses TRBV6-6 and TRBJ2-3; D may match TRBD1 or TRBD2 (5 bases each). Germline lookup yields CDR1 MNHNY and CDR2 SVGAGI (reference sequence). V dropped 6 bases and J dropped 4 bases, with 17 bases sitting between them. The CDR3 covers 15 residues. The CDR3 bases are TGTGCCAGCAGCGATCCGGGACCAGTCGCAGATACGCAGTATTTT. This encodes CASSDPGPVADTQYF.

This clone came up once. A read error is the likely source, as a far larger clone sits one nucleotide away. The genes are TRBV30 and TRBJ1-1, with no clear D. Germline V CDR1 and CDR2: GTSNPN, SVGIG (reference sequence). V was cut by 3 bases and J by 4 bases, with 15 bases left in between. The CDR3 runs to 14 residues. The CDR3 sequence: CAWRDPPAGTEAFF. DNA of the CDR3: TGTGCCTGGAGGGACCCGCCGGCGGGCACTGAAGCTTTCTTT.

The chain recombines TRBV7-9 with TRBJ2-5, with D tentatively TRBD2 (6 bases). This CDR3 has 14 residues. V was trimmed by 5 bases and J by 0 bases, leaving 10 bases between them. CDR1 is SEHNR and CDR2 is FQNEAQ in the germline V gene (reference sequence). CDR3 DNA sequence: TGTGCCAGCAGCCCCGGGACTTACCAAGAGACCCAGTACTTC. As protein: CASSPGTYQETQYF.

The table lists this clone with a few counts. The genes are TRBV19 and TRBJ2-5; D uncertain. The J call may be in error: the DNA end matches TRBJ2-7 better. The CDR3 has 14 residues. The germline V gene encodes CDR1 LNHDA and CDR2 SQIVND (reference sequence). CDR3 residues: CASSFNQDTYEQYF. In DNA form, the CDR3 reads TGTGCCAGCAGTTTCAACCAAGACACCTACGAGCAGTACTTC.

V usage is TRBV5-5 and J usage is TRBJ2-7; D not resolved. V was clipped by 2 bases and J by 4 bases, with 13 bases between them. CDR3 length equals 14 residues. Germline V CDR1 and CDR2: SGHKS, YYEKEE (reference sequence). CDR3 in amino acids: CASSFGTLRYEQYF. The CDR3 region has the DNA TGTGCCAGCAGCTTTGGTACACTACGGTACGAGCAGTACTTC.

This clone was observed once. The same CDR3 arises from other DNA sequences in this sample as well. The chain links TRBV18 to TRBJ2-5; no reliable D call. V was trimmed by 3 bases and J by 0 bases, leaving 2 bases between them. CDR3 length equals 12 residues. The germline V gene has CDR1 KGHSH and CDR2 LQKENI. CDR3: CASSPDQETQYF. The CDR3 coding sequence is TGTGCCAGCTCACCCGACCAAGAGACCCAGTACTTC.

Here the CDR3 reads CASSRDGFEAFF. CDR3 DNA: TGTGCCAGCAGTAGGGACGGATTTGAAGCTTTCTTT. This chain connects TRBV2 to TRBJ1-1; D perhaps matches TRBD1 (5 bases). The CDR3 has 12 residues. Germline V lookup: CDR1 SNHLY, CDR2 FYNNEI. Trimming cost V 5 bases and J 7 bases, with 11 bases left between them.

This clone was detected many times. V and J are TRBV4-2 and TRBJ2-3; D ambiguous. The germline V and J ends were trimmed by 0 bases and 2 bases, with 15 bases remaining between them. The CDR3 totals 17 residues. CDR1 is LGHNA and CDR2 is YNFKEQ in the germline V gene. The CDR3 region is CASSQDRSIEPTDTQYF. The CDR3, as DNA: TGTGCCAGCAGCCAAGATCGGTCCATCGAACCCACAGATACGCAGTATTTT.